Listed below are T cell receptor beta chains from one sample, sequenced in a study of blood T cells in healthy people across ages. TCRdb analysed the 5' RACE reads with MiXCR anew, one entry per CDR3 protein. Found here are hundreds of thousands of distinct CDR3 sequences, roughly 58% of them singletons; the top ten hold more than 35%. Sample: blood. All receptors derive from a man aged 55-75 years in good health. The CDR3 runs from the conserved cysteine through the conserved F or W. The order of the fields is clone size, D gene, J gene, V gene, CDR3 protein, CDR3 DNA. The D gene is left open where the match is weak. Size is stated for part of the rows, as once, few or many counts, or as a class when the clone is expanded.

abundance: NA; d_gene: NA; j_gene: TRBJ1-2; v_gene: TRBV20-1; CDR3aa: CSASRPRAGGYTF; CDR3nt: TGCAGTGCTAGCCGCCCCAGGGCGGGTGGCTACACCTTC
abundance: few; d_gene: NA; j_gene: TRBJ1-1; v_gene: TRBV3-1; CDR3aa: CASSQAGRNTEAFF; CDR3nt: TGTGCCAGCAGCCAAGCCGGCCGGAACACTGAAGCTTTCTTT
abundance: NA; d_gene: NA; j_gene: TRBJ2-3; v_gene: TRBV12-3/TRBV12-4; CDR3aa: CASHCRGAGDTQYF; CDR3nt: TGTGCCAGCCATTGCAGGGGGGCCGGAGATACGCAGTATTTT
abundance: few; d_gene: TRBD1; j_gene: TRBJ2-7; v_gene: TRBV10-2; CDR3aa: CASSGYRTGNYEQYF; CDR3nt: TGCGCCAGCAGTGGCTACAGGACAGGGAACTACGAGCAGTACTTC
abundance: NA; d_gene: TRBD2; j_gene: TRBJ2-2; v_gene: TRBV6-1; CDR3aa: CASSERGLAVNTGELFF; CDR3nt: TGTGCCAGCAGTGAAAGGGGACTAGCGGTGAACACCGGGGAGCTGTTTTTT
abundance: NA; d_gene: NA; j_gene: TRBJ2-3; v_gene: TRBV24-1; CDR3aa: CATSDFWGADTQYF; CDR3nt: TGTGCCACCAGTGATTTCTGGGGAGCAGATACGCAGTATTTT
abundance: NA; d_gene: NA; j_gene: TRBJ1-4; v_gene: TRBV29-1; CDR3aa: CSVANRSTNEKLFF; CDR3nt: TGCAGCGTTGCTAACAGGTCAACTAATGAAAAACTGTTTTTT
abundance: few; d_gene: NA; j_gene: TRBJ2-6; v_gene: TRBV12-3/TRBV12-4; CDR3aa: CASRDPSGASSGANVLTF; CDR3nt: TGTGCCAGCAGAGACCCCTCCGGGGCATCCTCTGGGGCCAACGTCCTGACTTTC
abundance: few; d_gene: TRBD1; j_gene: TRBJ2-3; v_gene: TRBV10-3; CDR3aa: CAIGGTGGPDTQYF; CDR3nt: TGTGCCATCGGGGGGACAGGGGGCCCAGATACGCAGTATTTT
abundance: NA; d_gene: NA; j_gene: TRBJ2-5; v_gene: TRBV3-1; CDR3aa: CASSQGSGVGGTQYF; CDR3nt: TGTGCCAGCAGCCAAGGCAGCGGGGTAGGGGGGACCCAGTACTTC
abundance: NA; d_gene: TRBD1; j_gene: TRBJ2-5; v_gene: TRBV7-9; CDR3aa: CASSFWDSQETQYF; CDR3nt: TGTGCCAGCAGCTTTTGGGACAGTCAAGAGACCCAGTACTTC